The rows below give T cell receptor beta chains drawn from one sample of a study of cytomegalovirus exposure and HLA in healthy donors. Profiling relied on immunoSEQ multiplex PCR, and the TCRdb table lists in-frame clones only, not all of them. This table has approximately 140,000 clones, 60% to 70% appearing once. The specimen sequenced was PBMCs. The receptor source for this set is a woman aged 55-69 years in good health and CMV-seropositive. The CDR3 runs from the conserved cysteine through the conserved F or W. The D gene is left open where the match is weak. Rows give clone size only sometimes, using once, few, many, or a class for an expanded clone.

d_call: -
clone_size: -
j_call: TRBJ2-7
v_call: TRBV2
cdr3_nt: TGTGCCAGCAGTGGAGGGGAGAGGGGGTCCTACGAGCAGTACTTC
cdr3_aa: CASSGGERGSYEQYF

d_call: -
clone_size: -
j_call: TRBJ2-7
v_call: TRBV7-8
cdr3_nt: TGTGCCAGCAGCTTCAAGGAGGAGCACCCCTCCTACGAGCAGTACTTC
cdr3_aa: CASSFKEEHPSYEQYF

d_call: -
clone_size: -
j_call: TRBJ1-5
v_call: TRBV28
cdr3_nt: TGTGCCAGCAAAGGGGCCAATCAGCCCCAGCATTTT
cdr3_aa: CASKGANQPQHF

d_call: TRBD1
clone_size: few
j_call: TRBJ1-4
v_call: TRBV10-3
cdr3_nt: TGTGCCATCAGTGAGGGTGGGACAGGTGTGAATGAAAAACTGTTTTTT
cdr3_aa: CAISEGGTGVNEKLFF

d_call: TRBD1
clone_size: -
j_call: TRBJ2-1
v_call: TRBV7-8
cdr3_nt: TGTGCCAGCAGCTTTGCAACAGGGGGCAACAACAATGAGCAGTTCTTC
cdr3_aa: CASSFATGGNNNEQFF

d_call: TRBD1
clone_size: -
j_call: TRBJ2-1
v_call: TRBV18
cdr3_nt: TGTGCCAGCTCACCCGGGACAGGAGCCTCCTACAATGAGCAGTTCTTC
cdr3_aa: CASSPGTGASYNEQFF

d_call: -
clone_size: once
j_call: TRBJ2-1
v_call: TRBV4-1
cdr3_nt: TGCGCCAGCATAAATCTAGGCAGGGGGGACAATGAGCAGTTCTTC
cdr3_aa: CASINLGRGDNEQFF

d_call: TRBD1
clone_size: -
j_call: TRBJ2-7
v_call: TRBV27
cdr3_nt: TGTGCCAGCAGTTTAAAAATCCCGGGACAGGGCTACGAGCAGTACTTC
cdr3_aa: CASSLKIPGQGYEQYF

d_call: -
clone_size: few
j_call: TRBJ1-6
v_call: TRBV4-1
cdr3_nt: TGCGCCAGCAGCCAAGTGCTTGGCGGTTCACCCCTCCACTTT
cdr3_aa: CASSQVLGGSPLHF

d_call: -
clone_size: -
j_call: TRBJ2-7
v_call: TRBV7-9
cdr3_nt: TGTGCCAGCAGCTTAGCGGCGTCAGGTCTTTGGAACGAGCAGTACTTC
cdr3_aa: CASSLAASGLWNEQYF

d_call: TRBD2
clone_size: -
j_call: TRBJ2-1
v_call: TRBV28
cdr3_nt: TGTGCCAGCACCTACACTAGCGGGAGTGAAAATGAGCAGTTCTTC
cdr3_aa: CASTYTSGSENEQFF

d_call: TRBD2
clone_size: -
j_call: TRBJ2-5
v_call: TRBV5-4
cdr3_nt: TGTGCCAGCAGCCGGGGGGAACAAGAGACCCAGTACTTC
cdr3_aa: CASSRGEQETQYF

d_call: TRBD1
clone_size: -
j_call: TRBJ1-5
v_call: TRBV15
cdr3_nt: TGTGCCACCAGACAGGGGGCTTTTAATCAGCCCCAGCATTTT
cdr3_aa: CATRQGAFNQPQHF

d_call: -
clone_size: -
j_call: TRBJ1-1
v_call: TRBV9
cdr3_nt: TGTGCCAGCAGCGTAGCAGGGCCTGAAGCTTTCTTT
cdr3_aa: CASSVAGPEAFF

d_call: TRBD1
clone_size: few
j_call: TRBJ2-7
v_call: TRBV6-5
cdr3_nt: TGTGCCAGCAGTCGCGGGACAGGAAATCCCTACGAGCAGTACTTC
cdr3_aa: CASSRGTGNPYEQYF

d_call: TRBD1
clone_size: -
j_call: TRBJ2-7
v_call: TRBV7-3
cdr3_nt: TGTGCCAGCAGCCCGAGGACAGGGGGGTACGAGCAGTACTTC
cdr3_aa: CASSPRTGGYEQYF

d_call: TRBD2
clone_size: once
j_call: TRBJ2-7
v_call: TRBV2
cdr3_nt: TGTGCCAGCGAGACTAGCGGGGTATCTCCTGTAGGATACGAGCAGTACTTC
cdr3_aa: CASETSGVSPVGYEQYF

d_call: TRBD1
clone_size: -
j_call: TRBJ2-5
v_call: TRBV2
cdr3_nt: TGTGCCAGCAAGGGACAGGGGAGAGAGACCCAGTACTTC
cdr3_aa: CASKGQGRETQYF

d_call: -
clone_size: -
j_call: TRBJ1-4
v_call: TRBV6-1
cdr3_nt: TGTGCCAGCAGTGAAGTCTTGGCAGGGTCAGAAAAACTGTTTTTT
cdr3_aa: CASSEVLAGSEKLFF

d_call: TRBD2
clone_size: few
j_call: TRBJ2-5
v_call: TRBV5-1
cdr3_nt: TGCGCCAGCAGCTTGGGAATACTAGCGGGCGGAGAGACCCAGTACTTC
cdr3_aa: CASSLGILAGGETQYF

d_call: TRBD1
clone_size: few
j_call: TRBJ2-7
v_call: TRBV28
cdr3_nt: TGTGCCAGCAACTCACGGGGACAGGGAATCTACGAGCAGTACTTC
cdr3_aa: CASNSRGQGIYEQYF

d_call: TRBD2
clone_size: -
j_call: TRBJ2-1
v_call: TRBV5-1
cdr3_nt: TGCGCCAGCAGCTTGGGCGGCGGGAGGGCCTACAATGAGCAGTTCTTC
cdr3_aa: CASSLGGGRAYNEQFF

d_call: TRBD1
clone_size: few
j_call: TRBJ2-7
v_call: TRBV6-5
cdr3_nt: TGTGCCAGCAGGTTAGGACAGGGGTACTACGAGCAGTACTTC
cdr3_aa: CASRLGQGYYEQYF

d_call: -
clone_size: -
j_call: TRBJ2-1
v_call: TRBV5-1
cdr3_nt: TGCGCCAGCAGCTGGGCGGGACTCATCAATGAGCAGTTCTTC
cdr3_aa: CASSWAGLINEQFF

d_call: TRBD1
clone_size: -
j_call: TRBJ1-2
v_call: TRBV18
cdr3_nt: TGTGCCAGCTCACCAACTATCACAGGGGAAGGCTACACCTTC
cdr3_aa: CASSPTITGEGYTF

d_call: TRBD2
clone_size: -
j_call: TRBJ2-1
v_call: TRBV18
cdr3_nt: TGTGCCAGCTCACCATTAGCGGGAGGGGGAAATGAGCAGTTCTTC
cdr3_aa: CASSPLAGGGNEQFF

d_call: TRBD1
clone_size: -
j_call: TRBJ2-7
v_call: TRBV6-5
cdr3_nt: TGTGCCAGCAGCATGACAGGGTATGGCGAGCAGTACTTC
cdr3_aa: CASSMTGYGEQYF

d_call: TRBD1
clone_size: few
j_call: TRBJ2-7
v_call: TRBV5-1
cdr3_nt: TGCGCCAGCAGCTTGCGCCCGGACAGGGGCTACGAGCAGTACTTC
cdr3_aa: CASSLRPDRGYEQYF

d_call: -
clone_size: -
j_call: TRBJ1-2
v_call: TRBV7-9
cdr3_nt: TGTGCCAGCAGCTTCCCAGGGATCGGCTCTGGCTACACCTTC
cdr3_aa: CASSFPGIGSGYTF

d_call: TRBD1
clone_size: -
j_call: TRBJ1-2
v_call: TRBV6-5
cdr3_nt: TGTGCCAGCAGTCCGGACAGGGCTTATGGTGGCTACACCTTC
cdr3_aa: CASSPDRAYGGYTF

d_call: TRBD2
clone_size: -
j_call: TRBJ2-1
v_call: TRBV4-2
cdr3_nt: TGTGCCAGCAGCCACCGACCGGGACTAACCTACAATGAGCAGTTCTTC
cdr3_aa: CASSHRPGLTYNEQFF

d_call: -
clone_size: -
j_call: TRBJ1-4
v_call: TRBV6-6
cdr3_nt: TGTGCCAGCAGGCCGGGGGTCGTTAATGAAAAACTGTTTTTT
cdr3_aa: CASRPGVVNEKLFF

d_call: TRBD2
clone_size: -
j_call: TRBJ2-5
v_call: TRBV7-9
cdr3_nt: TGTGCCAGCAGCCCGTGGACTAGCGGGAGGGGAGAGACCCAGTACTTC
cdr3_aa: CASSPWTSGRGETQYF

d_call: TRBD1
clone_size: few
j_call: TRBJ1-1
v_call: TRBV5-1
cdr3_nt: TGCGCCAGCAGCTTGGTAGGGACAGGGGGCGCCGGAAACACTGAAGCTTTCTTT
cdr3_aa: CASSLVGTGGAGNTEAFF

d_call: TRBD1
clone_size: -
j_call: TRBJ2-3
v_call: TRBV5-1
cdr3_nt: TGCGCCAGCAGCTTGCAGGGGGTAGCAGCAGATACGCAGTATTTT
cdr3_aa: CASSLQGVAADTQYF

d_call: -
clone_size: -
j_call: TRBJ1-3
v_call: TRBV7-2
cdr3_nt: TGTGCCAGCAGCTTCATACAGGCCTCTGGAAACACCATATATTTT
cdr3_aa: CASSFIQASGNTIYF

d_call: -
clone_size: few
j_call: TRBJ2-3
v_call: TRBV9
cdr3_nt: TGTGCCAGCAGCGTAGCGGGGAGATTAGGCACAGATACGCAGTATTTT
cdr3_aa: CASSVAGRLGTDTQYF

d_call: -
clone_size: -
j_call: TRBJ2-1
v_call: TRBV28
cdr3_nt: TGTGCCAGCAGTTTAGAACAGGGAGAGGTCTGGAATGAGCAGTTCTTC
cdr3_aa: CASSLEQGEVWNEQFF

d_call: TRBD2
clone_size: -
j_call: TRBJ2-1
v_call: TRBV30
cdr3_nt: TGTGCCTGGAGAGATAGCGGGAAGTACTACAATGAGCAGTTCTTC
cdr3_aa: CAWRDSGKYYNEQFF

d_call: -
clone_size: -
j_call: TRBJ1-1
v_call: TRBV7-3
cdr3_nt: TGTGCCAGCAGTTCCCATCCGAACACTGAAGCTTTCTTT
cdr3_aa: CASSSHPNTEAFF

d_call: TRBD2
clone_size: -
j_call: TRBJ2-7
v_call: TRBV10-1
cdr3_nt: TGCGCCAGCAGCAGCGGGAGGGCCATCGAGCAGTACTTC
cdr3_aa: CASSSGRAIEQYF

d_call: TRBD2
clone_size: -
j_call: TRBJ2-3
v_call: TRBV6-5
cdr3_nt: TGTGCCAGCAGTTACTCGGGCGGGAGATATGGAGATACGCAGTATTTT
cdr3_aa: CASSYSGGRYGDTQYF

d_call: TRBD1
clone_size: -
j_call: TRBJ1-1
v_call: TRBV11-3
cdr3_nt: TGTGCCAGCAGCTTAGGACAGGGAAGCACTGAAGCTTTCTTT
cdr3_aa: CASSLGQGSTEAFF

d_call: -
clone_size: -
j_call: TRBJ1-2
v_call: TRBV10-1
cdr3_nt: TGCGCCAGCAGTGAAAGTCTATACGACAACCCATCCTTC
cdr3_aa: CASSESLYDNPSF

d_call: TRBD2
clone_size: few
j_call: TRBJ2-1
v_call: TRBV19
cdr3_nt: TGTGCCAGTAGGCTAGCGGGAGGGGATGAGCAGTTCTTC
cdr3_aa: CASRLAGGDEQFF

d_call: TRBD2
clone_size: -
j_call: TRBJ2-1
v_call: TRBV4-2
cdr3_nt: TGTGCCAGCAGCCACGCCACTAGCGGGGCCTACAATGAGCAGTTCTTC
cdr3_aa: CASSHATSGAYNEQFF